A single T cell receptor beta chain is shown here with its context. The sample originates from a study of blood T cell repertoires in COVID-19. About the research overall: From T cells, B-cell-depleted T cells, or PBMCs came the material, which was cDNA or gDNA.

In the authors' workflow: Scientists estimated how many nucleated cells there were by amplifying reference gene primers. Clones were sequenced by immunoSEQ multiplex PCR, and TCRdb holds only the in-frame ones, with some missing. The V and J calls and clone size were taken over from that table, and D and trimming were inferred from the DNA. The table records about 160,000 clones, approximately 90% of them present only once. The CDR3 runs to 11 residues. From germline, CDR1 is ENHRY and CDR2 SYGVKD. V lost 5 bases and J 8 bases, leaving 7 bases between the germline ends. Source material: peripheral blood. V usage is TRBV10-3 and J usage is TRBJ2-1; possible D gene TRBD1, 5 bases. The TCR sequence derives from a woman aged 55-75 years with active or convalescent COVID-19. The CDR3 DNA follows: TGTGCCATCAGTAGCAGGGATGAGCAGTTCTTC. Its translation: CAISSRDEQFF.